In its sample, the clone carrying this T cell receptor (beta chain) was seen a few times. The antigen is not known. The sample is drawn from a study of T-cell reconstitution after alpha-beta-depleted transplantation in children. Study outcomes and limitations: Diversity and T-cell counts at one year after transplant derived mostly from new T cells. Reportedly, alpha-beta T cells present about two months post-transplant originated from several hundred expanded clones of graft origin.

V was clipped by 5 bases and J by 0 bases; unmatched bases: 4. The CDR3 runs to 16 residues. Germline lookup yields CDR1 SGHVS and CDR2 FNYEAQ. Unique molecular identifiers were built into the TCRbeta library. TCRdb independently ran MiXCR on the PCR reads; one entry per CDR3 protein. The table lists hundreds of thousands of distinct CDR3 sequences, roughly 17% of them singletons. This sequence joins TRBV7-6 and TRBJ2-7; TRBD2 matches 13 bases. The sequence derives from a boy under two years old who had a stem cell transplant for Wiskott-Aldrich syndrome, so the T cells may come from the graft donor. The specimen comprised PBMCs, mostly from graft donor cells, sampled 360 days after TCRalphabeta/CD19-depleted stem cell transplant. The CDR3 bases are TGTGCCAGCAGCGTGACTAGCGGGAGGCCCTCCTACGAGCAGTACTTC. Its protein is CASSVTSGRPSYEQYF.